This TCR beta chain was profiled in a study of T cells in Graves' hyperthyroidism and ophthalmopathy. The investigators amplified TCR beta CDR3 regions from RNA transcripts. An initial round of RT-PCR targeting the TCR CDR3 relied on the HTBI primer set. TCRdb re-called the multiplex PCR reads through MiXCR, storing one row per CDR3 protein. The table includes roughly 740,000 distinct CDR3 sequences, around 17% detected once. This clonotype was seen more than once but under ten times. Those patients with uncontrolled infection, other autoimmune disease, pregnancy or lactation were excluded. An approximately 10 ml volume of fresh peripheral blood provided the PBMCs. Looked up from germline, CDR1 is LNHNV and CDR2 is YYDKDF (reference sequence). The CDR3 runs to 13 residues. Trimming stripped 4 bases from V and 5 bases from J, with 11 bases between.

The TCR originated in a man between 18 and 29 years old with Graves' hyperthyroidism. V is TRBV15 and J is TRBJ1-2, with D possibly being TRBD1 (6 bases). The sequenced sample was blood. This CDR3 is CATSTWTAYGYTF. DNA for the CDR3: TGTGCCACCAGCACCTGGACAGCTTATGGCTACACCTTC.